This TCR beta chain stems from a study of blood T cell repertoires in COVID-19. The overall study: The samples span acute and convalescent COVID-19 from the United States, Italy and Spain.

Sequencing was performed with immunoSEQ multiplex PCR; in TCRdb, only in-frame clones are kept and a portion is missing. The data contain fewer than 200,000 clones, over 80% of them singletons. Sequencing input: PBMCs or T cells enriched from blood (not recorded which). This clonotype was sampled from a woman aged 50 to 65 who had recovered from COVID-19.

The CDR3 reads CASSQDVWGGTEAFF. CDR3 nucleotides: TGCGCCAGCAGCCAAGATGTTTGGGGAGGGACTGAAGCTTTCTTT. The chain employs TRBV4-1 and TRBJ1-1; D uncertain. CDR3 length equals 15 residues. CDR1 and CDR2 (germline): MGHRA, YSYEKL. V dropped 0 bases and J dropped 5 bases, with 13 bases sitting between them.